This T cell receptor (beta chain) was sequenced for a study of cytomegalovirus exposure and HLA in healthy donors (dated 2017 in TCRdb). Context from the whole study: In an earlier analysis of under 750 of the donors, 276 Gb of sequence data and 120 million or so unique TCR beta sequences from approximately 180 million T cells were reported. Roughly five DR-DQ haplotypes were treated as single units for association and clustering because of strong linkage in the cohort. Donor age, sex, ethnicity and CMV serostatus were compiled together with the repertoire data. Every repertoire in the discovery cohort had been generated on one and the same sequencing platform. Typing coverage varied by locus: 629-630 donors for A, B, C, DRB1 and DQB1; more than 500 for DQA1; over 600 for DPA1; around 450 for DPB1. A later analysis re-examined previously published TCR beta repertoires from roughly 720 donors and added high-resolution HLA genotyping to investigate patterns of TCR occurrence. To decide whether each TCR beta V gene segment behaved as functional or pseudogenic, an earlier analysis of fewer than 750 of the donors relied on high-throughput TCR beta sequencing. An early release covering roughly 580 HLA-typed donors comprised approximately 290 gigabases of sequencing data and tens of millions of unique TCR sequences. The study combined high-throughput TCR immunosequencing, statistical association of individual TCRs with disease status, and machine learning to predict cytomegalovirus infection status. The study aimed to test whether signatures of past pathogen exposure could be identified by cataloging public T cell receptors. HLA typing covered class I and class II loci at four-digit resolution. Using immunosequencing, the study profiled T cell repertoires from about 620 subjects and related those repertoires to cytomegalovirus serostatus. In a later genetic analysis, genome-wide SNP genotypes for about 65% of the roughly 670 donors were used, and that subset was treated as a discovery cohort. Besides the first cohort of roughly 640 subjects, a separate validation cohort made up of roughly 130 different subjects was used. The later analysis used no new phenotypic data to find candidate immune exposures, relying instead on TCR beta sequences and their occurrence across donors. Of the 398 genotyped donors, roughly 80% were placed in the genetic ancestry cluster associated with self-reported Caucasian donors. Among 300 to 500 genotyped donors of the cohort, an average of around 250,000 unique TCR beta nucleotide sequences was sequenced per donor, of which approximately 19% were non-productive.

The protocol used for the library was the immunoSEQ multiplex PCR assay. For the multiplex PCR, a mixture combining 60 forward primers for TCR Vbeta segments and 13 reverse primers for TCR Jbeta segments was used. Amplification of the CDR3 region of rearranged TCR beta genes was performed with a multiplex PCR assay on genomic DNA. The Illumina HiSeq System was used to sequence the amplified TCR beta libraries as 87-base-pair reads. On the study's bioinformatics: In a later analysis, roughly 80 million unique TCR beta chains were counted across the approximately 670 repertoires, and around 10 million of these chains were shared by at least two donors. Raw reads were error-corrected and collapsed into unique sequences by a nearest-neighbor algorithm in which closely related sequences were merged to remove PCR and sequencing errors. CDR3 sequences were aligned to IMGT reference sequences to assign V, D and J gene segments. For a sequence to be retained, a match of at least six nucleotides was required to both a V gene segment and a J gene segment. Rearrangements were called productive when the CDR3 lacked stop codons and stayed in frame with V and J; all others were non-productive. Following IMGT convention, CDR3 was defined as the stretch from the second conserved V-encoded cysteine up to the conserved J-encoded phenylalanine. In an earlier analysis of more than 550 of the donors, sequences lacking an unambiguous match to a single V gene segment were excluded. In an earlier analysis of 587 of the donors, a V segment was called functional when productive rearrangements were above 56.7%, and segregating when the standard deviation between donors exceeded 5%. A statistical classification framework was developed to diagnose cytomegalovirus status using the catalog of TCR beta chain sequences. A later analysis assigned V and J genes by comparing TCR nucleotide sequences with IMGT/GENE-DB human TR gene sequences. In a later analysis, CDR3 sequences and most-parsimonious VDJ recombination scenarios were assigned using the TCRdist pipeline. In a later analysis, every TCR beta chain was defined by the combination of its CDR3 amino acid sequence and its V-gene family, and reads without a unique V-gene family were dropped. As a way to deal with suspected cross-contamination and a sequencing artifact, a later analysis dropped under 600 nucleotide sequences that were highly shared and had low generation probability. In a later analysis, a clonal expansion index was calculated for each public chain from normalized within-repertoire ranks of inferred template counts. In a later analysis, generation probabilities were computed using a VDJ recombination model fitted to out-of-frame rearrangements, and the results were checked against IGoR. In a later analysis, TCR-TCR, TCR-HLA and TCR-CMV co-occurrence was scored with hypergeometric tests, and a repertoire-size bias correction was applied to TCR pairs. To estimate false discovery rates, a later analysis permuted the HLA or CMV assignments 20 times. In a later analysis, co-occurring TCRs were grouped with DBSCAN, and TCRdist sequence similarity was added when clustering was performed within HLA-allele-positive subsets. Co-occurrence clustering excluded repertoires with fewer than 30,000 or more than 120,000 public chains, plus five with anomalous nucleotide sharing. Drawn from immuneACCESS, this table holds only the in-frame rearrangements with V and J called that TCRdb kept. Clones are partly lost; checked studies trace under half to an unresolved V gene and leave the rest unexplained. V, J and clone size were drawn from that table, and D and trimming were deduced from the DNA. The sample yields 95,000 to 100,000 clones; approximately 9% were counted once. The leading ten clones occupy just over 5% of the sample.

The cohort was made up of roughly 670 healthy bone marrow donors. All cohort members were sampled while nominally healthy, although unrecorded immune exposures were likely present. The donor tested CMV seropositive, placing the donor among the 289 seropositive members of the cohort. Each donor provided a peripheral blood sample, and peripheral blood mononuclear cells were used for TCR beta sequencing. The Qiagen DNeasy Blood Extraction Kit was used to extract genomic DNA from the blood cell samples. CDR1 and CDR2 (SQVTM, ANQGSEA) derive from the germline V gene. Unmatched junction bases come to 7, with V trimmed by 3 bases and J by 0 bases. The CDR3 measures 15 amino acids from cysteine to phenylalanine. Only the CDR3 DNA stays, 45 bases, in frame from base 1. General findings and caveats noted by the study authors: In a later analysis, around 17,000 TCR beta sequences were associated with specific HLA alleles at a false discovery rate of 0.05. The study gave a list of 150 to 200 TCR beta chains associated with cytomegalovirus. In a later analysis, several top co-occurrence clusters were reported to appear linked to parvovirus B19, influenza, CMV and Epstein-Barr virus. Correlated functional status among segregating V segments might be attributable to linkage disequilibrium, but an unknown experimental factor could not be ruled out. A further reported finding was that TCR beta sequences accurately predicted the HLA-A and HLA-B alleles for most subjects in the first cohort. For the cohort, immune exposure information was limited to CMV serostatus. The classifier was reported to diagnose cytomegalovirus status with high specificity and sensitivity in both the original cohort and the validation cohort. In a later genetic analysis, a missense DCLRE1C variant was associated with V-gene and J-gene trimming of TCR beta chains, and the association was replicated in an independent cohort. HLA typing was unavailable for some donors at each locus, so association tests used only the typed subset. A cluster of highly shared sequence variants was judged likely to represent a technical artifact of the sequencing pipeline. An earlier analysis of roughly 570 of the donors showed that most TCR beta V segments appeared in productive rearrangements either about 87% or about 30% of the time, which broadly matched IMGT annotations. The earlier analysis of around 600 of the donors excluded 15 to 20 rarely observed V segments, including chromosome 9 orphons, because counts were too low. In this cohort, only TCR beta chains were sequenced, and detectable features were limited by the absence of alpha or paired-chain data. In a later analysis, the rate of TCR association differed among HLA loci, with DRB1 alleles having the most associated TCRs and HLA-C alleles having the fewest. According to a later genetic analysis, donors in an Asian-associated ancestry cluster had fewer N-insertions in productive TCRs than the roughly 660-donor mean. Three of the identified cytomegalovirus-associated TCR beta chains were confirmed in vitro to be specific for cytomegalovirus antigens. The authors suggested that the approach could potentially be generalized to other disease states and immunological phenotypes. Compared with equally common non-associated chains, HLA-associated TCR beta chains in a later analysis were more clonally expanded and had lower generation probabilities. Sequencing depth was assumed to be roughly uniform across donors in the presence/absence analyses, though that assumption may not hold. Strong co-occurrence of HLA alleles, especially DR and DQ, made assigning TCR associations to individual alleles difficult. Because the 87-base-pair reads could not distinguish some IMGT-functional V segments, including TRBV6-2 and TRBV6-3, those segments were excluded. In a later analysis, most CMV-associated TCR beta chains were found to appear HLA-restricted, with HLA associations seemingly driven largely by CMV exposure. Across donors, most TCR sequences were observed very rarely, whereas some public TCRs were present in many individuals.

Of note for this clone: This receptor's antigen is unknown. The input lacks base qualities; no much larger clone sits a single base away.

Recombination joined TRBV29-1 with TRBJ1-2; the central 7 bases match TRBD1. The source of this sequence is a man in his forties or fifties in good health and CMV-seropositive. Sample: PBMCs. CDR3 loop: CSVDITGESNYGYTF. The sequence in DNA is TGCAGCGTTGATATAACAGGGGAGTCTAACTATGGCTACACCTTC.